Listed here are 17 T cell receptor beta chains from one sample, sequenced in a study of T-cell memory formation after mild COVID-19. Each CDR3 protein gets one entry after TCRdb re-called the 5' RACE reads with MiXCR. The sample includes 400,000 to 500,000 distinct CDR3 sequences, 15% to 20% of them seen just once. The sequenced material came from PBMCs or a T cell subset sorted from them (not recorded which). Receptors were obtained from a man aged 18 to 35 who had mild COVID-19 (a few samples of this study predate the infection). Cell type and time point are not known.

The DNA for the CDR3 is TGCGCCAGCAGCAGTCTCTTGGGCAATTCACCCCTCCACTTT. Protein sequence: CASSSLLGNSPLHF. The J gene is TRBJ1-6, the V gene TRBV5-1; D not resolved. The V and J ends lost 4 bases and 7 bases respectively, with 12 bases between them. CDR1 and CDR2 (germline): SGHRS, YFSETQ. The CDR3 is made up of 14 amino acids.

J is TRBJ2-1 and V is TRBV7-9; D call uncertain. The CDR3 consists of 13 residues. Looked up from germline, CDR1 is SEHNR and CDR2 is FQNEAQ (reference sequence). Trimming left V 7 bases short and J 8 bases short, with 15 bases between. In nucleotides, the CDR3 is TGTGCCAGCATATCACGTGGTGGCGATGAGCAGTTCTTC. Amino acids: CASISRGGDEQFF.

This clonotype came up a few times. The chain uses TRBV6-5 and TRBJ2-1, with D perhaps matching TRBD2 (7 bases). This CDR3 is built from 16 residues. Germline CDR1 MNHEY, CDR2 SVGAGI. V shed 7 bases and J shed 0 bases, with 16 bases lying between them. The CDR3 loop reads CASTPGGVLSYNEQFF. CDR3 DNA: TGTGCCAGCACCCCGGGGGGCGTCCTCTCCTACAATGAGCAGTTCTTC.

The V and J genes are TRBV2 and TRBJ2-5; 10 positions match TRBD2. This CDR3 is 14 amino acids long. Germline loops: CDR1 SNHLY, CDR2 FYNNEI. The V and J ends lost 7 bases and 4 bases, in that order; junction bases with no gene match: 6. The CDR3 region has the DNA TGTGCCAGCAAAGGGGGACTAGCGTCAGAGACCCAGTACTTC. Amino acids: CASKGGLASETQYF.

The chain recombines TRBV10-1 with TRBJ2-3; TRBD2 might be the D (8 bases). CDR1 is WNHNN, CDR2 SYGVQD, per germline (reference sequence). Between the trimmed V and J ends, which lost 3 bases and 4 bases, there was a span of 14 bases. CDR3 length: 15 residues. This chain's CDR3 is CASSEGTAGADTQYF. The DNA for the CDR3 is TGCGCCAGCAGTGAAGGGACAGCGGGGGCAGATACGCAGTATTTT.

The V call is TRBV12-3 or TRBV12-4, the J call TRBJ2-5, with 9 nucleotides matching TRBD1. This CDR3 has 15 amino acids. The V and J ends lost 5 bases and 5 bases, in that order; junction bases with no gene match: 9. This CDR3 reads CASSPGQGFAETQYF. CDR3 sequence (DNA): TGTGCCAGCAGTCCAGGACAGGGGTTCGCGGAGACCCAGTACTTC.

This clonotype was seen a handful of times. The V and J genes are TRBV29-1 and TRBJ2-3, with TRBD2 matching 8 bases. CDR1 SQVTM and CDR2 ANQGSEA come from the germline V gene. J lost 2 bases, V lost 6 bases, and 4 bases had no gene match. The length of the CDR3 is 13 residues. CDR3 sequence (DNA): TGCAGCGTACTACTAGCGGACACAGATACGCAGTATTTT. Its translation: CSVLLADTDTQYF.

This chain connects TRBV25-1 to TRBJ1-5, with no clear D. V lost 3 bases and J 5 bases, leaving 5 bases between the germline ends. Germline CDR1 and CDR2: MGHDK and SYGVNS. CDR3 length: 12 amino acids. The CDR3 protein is CASSDEDQPQHF. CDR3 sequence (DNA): TGTGCCAGCAGTGATGAGGATCAGCCCCAGCATTTT.

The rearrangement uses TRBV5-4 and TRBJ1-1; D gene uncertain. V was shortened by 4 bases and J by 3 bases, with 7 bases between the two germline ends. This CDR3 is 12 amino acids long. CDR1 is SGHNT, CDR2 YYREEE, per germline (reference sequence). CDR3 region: CASSRPDTEAFF. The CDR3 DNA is TGTGCCAGCAGCCGGCCCGACACTGAAGCTTTCTTT.

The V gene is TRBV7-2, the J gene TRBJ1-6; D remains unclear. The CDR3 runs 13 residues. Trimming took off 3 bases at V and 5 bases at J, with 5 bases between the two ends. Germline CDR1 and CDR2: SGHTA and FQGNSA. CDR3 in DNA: TGTGCCAGCAGCTTCACAGATAATTCACCCCTCCACTTT. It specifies CASSFTDNSPLHF.

CDR3 sequence: CAIGGVENIQYF. The CDR3 DNA sequence: TGTGCCATCGGGGGTGTCGAAAACATTCAGTACTTC. The genes are TRBV10-3 and TRBJ2-4; possibly TRBD1 or TRBD2 for D (5 bases each). CDR1 is ENHRY and CDR2 is SYGVKD in the germline V gene. This CDR3 comprises 12 residues. Trimming shortened V by 8 bases and J by 5 bases, and 10 bases separated the two germline ends.

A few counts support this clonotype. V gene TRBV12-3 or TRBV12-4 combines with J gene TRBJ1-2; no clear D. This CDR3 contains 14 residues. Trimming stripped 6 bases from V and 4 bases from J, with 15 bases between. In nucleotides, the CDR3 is TGTGCCAGCAGCCCCCGGCAGGACGCCTATGGCTACACCTTC. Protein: CASSPRQDAYGYTF.

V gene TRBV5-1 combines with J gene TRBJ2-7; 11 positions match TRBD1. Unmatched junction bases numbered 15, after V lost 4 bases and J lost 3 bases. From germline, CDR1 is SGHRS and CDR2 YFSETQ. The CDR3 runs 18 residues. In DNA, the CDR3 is TGCGCCAGCAGCCTCGGACGGTACCGGGACAGGGGGGTCTACGAGCAGTACGTC. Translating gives CASSLGRYRDRGVYEQYV.

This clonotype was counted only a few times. In nucleotides, the CDR3 is TGCAGTGCTAGAGTTGGAATGGGCCCCTACGAGCAGTACTTC. Translating it yields CSARVGMGPYEQYF. The genes are TRBV20-1 and TRBJ2-7, with D uncertain. Germline V lookup: CDR1 DFQATT, CDR2 SNEGSKA (reference sequence). There are 14 residues in the CDR3. V was trimmed by 1 base and J by 2 bases, leaving 12 bases between them.

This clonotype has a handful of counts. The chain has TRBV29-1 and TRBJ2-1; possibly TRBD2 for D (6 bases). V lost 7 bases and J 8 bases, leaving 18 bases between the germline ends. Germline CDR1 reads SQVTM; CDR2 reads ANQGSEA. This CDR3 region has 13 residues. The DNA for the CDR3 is TGCAGCGCTGGGGAGAATCCGGGGGATGAGCAGTTCTTC. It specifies CSAGENPGDEQFF.

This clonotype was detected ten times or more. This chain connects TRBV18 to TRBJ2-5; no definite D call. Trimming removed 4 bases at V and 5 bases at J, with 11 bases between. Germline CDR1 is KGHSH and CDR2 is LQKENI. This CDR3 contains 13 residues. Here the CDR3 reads CASSRLVSETQYF. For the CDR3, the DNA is TGTGCCAGCTCACGACTGGTTTCGGAGACCCAGTACTTC. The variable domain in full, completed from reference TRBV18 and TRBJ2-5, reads NAGVMQNPRHLVRRRGQEARLRCSPMKGHSHVYWYRQLPEEGLKFMVYLQKENIIDESGMPKERFSAEFPKEGPSILRIQQVVRGDSAAYFCASSRLVSETQYFGPGTRLLVL.

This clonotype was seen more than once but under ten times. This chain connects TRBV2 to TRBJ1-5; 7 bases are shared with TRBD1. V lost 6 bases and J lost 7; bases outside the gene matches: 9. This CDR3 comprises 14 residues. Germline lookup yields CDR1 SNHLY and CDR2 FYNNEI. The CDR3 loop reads CASRNRGAEQPQHF. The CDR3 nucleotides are TGTGCCAGCAGAAACAGGGGAGCAGAGCAGCCCCAGCATTTT.